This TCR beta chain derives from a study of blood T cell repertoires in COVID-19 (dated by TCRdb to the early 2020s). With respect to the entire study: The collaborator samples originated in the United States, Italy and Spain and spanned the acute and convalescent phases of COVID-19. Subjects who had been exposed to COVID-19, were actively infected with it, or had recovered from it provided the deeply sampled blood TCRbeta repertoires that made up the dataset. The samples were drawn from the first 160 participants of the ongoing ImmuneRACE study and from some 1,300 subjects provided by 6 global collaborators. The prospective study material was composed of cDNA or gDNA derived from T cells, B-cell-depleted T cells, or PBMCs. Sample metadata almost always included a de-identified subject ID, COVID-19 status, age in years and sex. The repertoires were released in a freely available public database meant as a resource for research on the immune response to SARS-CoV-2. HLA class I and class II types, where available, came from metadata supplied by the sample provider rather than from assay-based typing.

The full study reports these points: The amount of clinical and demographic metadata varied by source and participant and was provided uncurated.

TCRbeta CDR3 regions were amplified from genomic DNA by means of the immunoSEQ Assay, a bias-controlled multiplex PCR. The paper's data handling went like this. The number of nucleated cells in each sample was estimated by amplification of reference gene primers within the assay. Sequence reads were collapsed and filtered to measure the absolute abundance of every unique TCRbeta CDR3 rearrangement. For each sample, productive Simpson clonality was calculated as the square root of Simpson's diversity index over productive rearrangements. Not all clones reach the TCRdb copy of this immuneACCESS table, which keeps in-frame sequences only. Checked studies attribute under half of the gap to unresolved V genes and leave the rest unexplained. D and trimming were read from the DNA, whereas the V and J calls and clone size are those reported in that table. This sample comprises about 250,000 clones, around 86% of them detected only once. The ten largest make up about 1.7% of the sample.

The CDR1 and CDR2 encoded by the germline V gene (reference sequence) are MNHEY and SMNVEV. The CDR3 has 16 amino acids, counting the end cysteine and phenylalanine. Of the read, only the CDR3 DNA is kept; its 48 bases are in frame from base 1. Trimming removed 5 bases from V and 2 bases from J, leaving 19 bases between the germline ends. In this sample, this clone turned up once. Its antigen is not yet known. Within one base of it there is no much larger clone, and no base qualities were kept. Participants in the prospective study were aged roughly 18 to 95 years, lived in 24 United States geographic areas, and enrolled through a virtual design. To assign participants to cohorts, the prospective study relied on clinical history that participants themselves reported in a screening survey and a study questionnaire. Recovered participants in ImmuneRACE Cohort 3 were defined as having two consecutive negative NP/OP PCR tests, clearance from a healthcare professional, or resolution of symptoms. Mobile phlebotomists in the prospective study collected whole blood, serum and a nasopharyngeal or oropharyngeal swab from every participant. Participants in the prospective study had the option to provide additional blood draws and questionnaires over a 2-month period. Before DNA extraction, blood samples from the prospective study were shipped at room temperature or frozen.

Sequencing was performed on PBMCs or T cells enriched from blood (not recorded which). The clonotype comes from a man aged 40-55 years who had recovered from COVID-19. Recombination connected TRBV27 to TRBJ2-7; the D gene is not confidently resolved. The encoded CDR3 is CASSPLIDGETYEQYF. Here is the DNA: TGTGCCAGCAGTCCCCTAATTGACGGAGAAACCTACGAGCAGTACTTC.